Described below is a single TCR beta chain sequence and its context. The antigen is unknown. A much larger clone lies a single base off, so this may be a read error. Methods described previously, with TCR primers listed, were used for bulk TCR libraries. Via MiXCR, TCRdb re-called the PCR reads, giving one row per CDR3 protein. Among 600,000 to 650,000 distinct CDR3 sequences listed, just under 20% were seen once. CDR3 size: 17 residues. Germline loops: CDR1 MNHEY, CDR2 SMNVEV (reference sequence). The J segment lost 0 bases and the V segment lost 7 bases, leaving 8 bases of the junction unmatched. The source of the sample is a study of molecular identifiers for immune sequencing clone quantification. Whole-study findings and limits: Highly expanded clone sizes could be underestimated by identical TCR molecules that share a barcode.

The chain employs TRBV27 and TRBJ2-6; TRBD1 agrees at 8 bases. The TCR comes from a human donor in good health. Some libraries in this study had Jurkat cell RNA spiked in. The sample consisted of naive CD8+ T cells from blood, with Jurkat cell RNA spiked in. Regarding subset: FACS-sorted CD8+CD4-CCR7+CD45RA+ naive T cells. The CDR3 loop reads CASNDRGTLSGANVLTF. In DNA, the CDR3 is TGTGCCAGCAACGACAGGGGCACCCTCTCTGGGGCCAACGTCCTGACTTTC.